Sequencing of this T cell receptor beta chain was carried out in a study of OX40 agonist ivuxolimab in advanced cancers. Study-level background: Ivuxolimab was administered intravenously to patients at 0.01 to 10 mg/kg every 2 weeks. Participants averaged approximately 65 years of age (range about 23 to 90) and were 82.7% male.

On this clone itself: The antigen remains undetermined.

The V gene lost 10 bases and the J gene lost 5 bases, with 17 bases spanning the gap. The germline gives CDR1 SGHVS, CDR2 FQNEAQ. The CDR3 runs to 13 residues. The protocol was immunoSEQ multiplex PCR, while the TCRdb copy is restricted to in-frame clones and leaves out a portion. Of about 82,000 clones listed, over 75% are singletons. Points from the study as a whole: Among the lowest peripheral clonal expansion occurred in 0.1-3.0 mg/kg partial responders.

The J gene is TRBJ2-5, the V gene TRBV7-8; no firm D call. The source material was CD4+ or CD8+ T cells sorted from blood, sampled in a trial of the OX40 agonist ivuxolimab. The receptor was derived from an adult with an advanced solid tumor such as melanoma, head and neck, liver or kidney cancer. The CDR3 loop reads CATLRPESETQYF. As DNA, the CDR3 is TGTGCCACCTTACGACCCGAGTCGGAGACCCAGTACTTC.